The present T cell receptor (beta chain) was sequenced within a study of cytomegalovirus exposure and HLA in healthy donors listed by TCRdb under 2017. General notes on the study: In an earlier analysis of roughly 590 of the donors, 250 to 300 Gb of sequence data and 100 million or so unique TCR beta sequences from approximately 180 million T cells were reported. Around 300 gigabases of sequencing data and 80 million or so unique TCR sequences were included in an early release covering 500 to 750 HLA-typed donors. Of the approximately 400 genotyped donors, 75% to 85% were placed in the genetic ancestry cluster associated with self-reported Caucasian donors. The study was designed to test whether signatures of past pathogen exposure could be identified by cataloging public T cell receptors. The T cell repertoires of around 730 subjects were profiled by immunosequencing and related to cytomegalovirus serostatus. A separate validation cohort of over 95 different subjects was used in addition to the 666-subject first cohort. High-throughput TCR immunosequencing, statistical association of individual TCRs with disease status, and machine learning were combined to predict cytomegalovirus infection status. A later analysis re-examined previously published TCR beta repertoires from over 500 donors and added high-resolution HLA genotyping to investigate patterns of TCR occurrence. The later analysis used no new phenotypic data to find candidate immune exposures, relying instead on TCR beta sequences and their occurrence across donors. An earlier analysis of about 600 of the donors used high-throughput TCR beta sequencing to judge whether each TCR beta V gene segment behaved as functional or pseudogenic. Alongside the repertoire data, information on donor age, sex, ethnicity and CMV serostatus was compiled. A later genetic analysis used genome-wide SNP genotypes for 398 of the 666 donors, treating that subset as a discovery cohort. All discovery cohort repertoires had been generated on a single sequencing platform. HLA typing covered class I and class II loci at four-digit resolution. Typing coverage differed by locus: A, B, C, DRB1 and DQB1 were typed in about 620-640 donors, DQA1 in roughly 500, DPA1 in 606, and DPB1 in 450 to 490. Because of strong linkage in the cohort, four or five DR-DQ haplotypes were treated as single units for association and clustering. Among some 410 genotyped donors of the cohort, an average of about 240,000 unique TCR beta nucleotide sequences were sequenced per donor, roughly 20% of them non-productive.

The study at large found these results: The cohort was sequenced for TCR beta chains only, and without alpha or paired-chain data the features that could be detected were limited. In a later genetic analysis, a missense DCLRE1C variant was associated with V-gene and J-gene trimming of TCR beta chains, and the association was replicated in an independent cohort. Immune exposure information for the cohort was limited to CMV serostatus. In an earlier analysis of several hundred of the donors, most TCR beta V segments were observed in productive rearrangements about 87% or about 30% of the time, broadly matching IMGT annotations. Three of the identified cytomegalovirus-associated TCR beta chains were confirmed in vitro to be specific for cytomegalovirus antigens. A later analysis found that TCR association rates varied across HLA loci, with DRB1 alleles showing the most associated TCRs and HLA-C alleles the fewest. The classifier was reported to diagnose cytomegalovirus status with high specificity and sensitivity in both the original cohort and the validation cohort. Most CMV-associated TCR beta chains appeared to be HLA-restricted in a later analysis, and the HLA associations seemed to be driven largely by CMV exposure. It was suggested by the authors that the approach could potentially be generalized to other disease states and immunological phenotypes. A further reported finding was that TCR beta sequences accurately predicted the HLA-A and HLA-B alleles for most subjects in the first cohort. A cluster of highly shared sequence variants was judged likely to represent a technical artifact of the sequencing pipeline. The earlier analysis of around 600 of the donors excluded some 15 rarely observed V segments, including chromosome 9 orphons, because counts were too low. In a later analysis, over 15,000 TCR beta sequences were associated with specific HLA alleles at a false discovery rate of 0.05. Because some donors lacked HLA typing at each locus, the association tests relied only on the typed subset. Across donors, most TCR sequences were observed very rarely, whereas some public TCRs were present in many individuals. A later analysis reported that several top co-occurrence clusters appeared linked to parvovirus B19, influenza, CMV and Epstein-Barr virus. According to a later genetic analysis, donors in an Asian-associated ancestry cluster had fewer N-insertions in productive TCRs than the approximately 700-donor mean. The study listed 150 to 200 TCR beta chains as associated with cytomegalovirus. Presence/absence analyses assumed roughly uniform sequencing depth across donors, an assumption that may not hold. In a later analysis, HLA-associated TCR beta chains showed more clonal expansion and lower generation probabilities than non-associated chains that were equally common. Some IMGT-functional V segments, including TRBV6-2 and TRBV6-3, could not be distinguished by the 87-base-pair reads and were therefore excluded. Assigning TCR associations to individual alleles was difficult when HLA alleles, especially DR and DQ, strongly co-occurred. Correlated functional status among segregating V segments might be attributable to linkage disequilibrium, but an unknown experimental factor could not be ruled out.

The CDR3 spans 15 residues, from the cysteine through the phenylalanine. This entry keeps only the CDR3 DNA: 45 bases, framed from base 1. Reading the germline V gene gives CDR1 KGHSH and CDR2 LQKENI. Unmatched junction bases come to 3, with V trimmed by 3 bases and J by 4 bases. In total, fewer than 750 healthy bone marrow donors made up the cohort. All cohort members were sampled while nominally healthy, although unrecorded immune exposures were likely present. The donor tested CMV seropositive and was one of the 289 seropositive cohort members. Each donor provided a peripheral blood sample, and peripheral blood mononuclear cells were used for TCR beta sequencing. Genomic DNA extraction from the blood cell samples was performed with the Qiagen DNeasy Blood Extraction Kit. Receptors were amplified or captured by the immunoSEQ multiplex PCR assay. For the multiplex PCR, a mixture combining 60 forward primers for TCR Vbeta segments and 13 reverse primers for TCR Jbeta segments was used. The CDR3 region of rearranged TCR beta genes was amplified from genomic DNA by a multiplex PCR assay. On the Illumina HiSeq System, the amplified TCR beta libraries were sequenced as 87-base-pair reads. On the authors' methods: In a later analysis, some 80 million unique TCR beta chains were counted across the 500 to 850 repertoires, and roughly 10 million of these chains were shared by at least two donors. To remove PCR and sequencing errors, raw reads were error-corrected and collapsed into unique sequences using a nearest-neighbor algorithm that merged closely related sequences. CDR3 sequences were aligned to IMGT reference sequences to assign V, D and J gene segments. For a sequence to be retained, a match of at least six nucleotides to both a V gene segment and a J gene segment was required. Rearrangements were called productive when the CDR3 lacked stop codons and stayed in frame with V and J; all others were non-productive. CDR3 was defined according to IMGT convention as the region running from the second conserved V-encoded cysteine to the conserved J-encoded phenylalanine. Sequences without an unambiguous match to a single V gene segment were excluded from the earlier analysis of about 630 of the donors. In an earlier analysis of more than 500 of the donors, a V segment was called functional when productive rearrangements were above 56.7%, and segregating when the standard deviation between donors exceeded 5%. To diagnose cytomegalovirus status from the catalog of TCR beta chain sequences, a statistical classification framework was built. In a later analysis, V and J genes were assigned by comparing TCR nucleotide sequences against IMGT/GENE-DB human TR gene sequences. A later analysis assigned CDR3 sequences and most-parsimonious VDJ recombination scenarios with the TCRdist pipeline. A later analysis defined each TCR beta chain by its CDR3 amino acid sequence plus V-gene family, and excluded reads lacking a unique V-gene family. To address suspected cross-contamination and a sequencing artifact, a later analysis removed a few hundred highly shared, low-generation-probability nucleotide sequences. In a later analysis, a clonal expansion index for each public chain was calculated from normalized within-repertoire ranks of inferred template counts. In a later analysis, generation probabilities were computed using a VDJ recombination model fitted to out-of-frame rearrangements, and the results were checked against IGoR. A later analysis scored TCR-TCR, TCR-HLA and TCR-CMV co-occurrence with hypergeometric tests, applying a repertoire-size bias correction to TCR pairs. False discovery rates were estimated in a later analysis by permuting HLA or CMV assignments 20 times. A later analysis grouped co-occurring TCRs with DBSCAN, adding TCRdist sequence similarity when clustering within HLA-allele-positive subsets. Repertoires with fewer than 30,000 or more than 120,000 public chains, plus five repertoires with anomalous nucleotide sharing, were excluded from co-occurrence clustering. The immuneACCESS repertoire file appears here via TCRdb, limited to in-frame rearrangements. These files lack a portion of the clones; in checked studies, under half of the deficit traces to unresolved V genes, and the cause of the others is not known. V and J calls and clone size follow that table, whereas D and trimming were derived from the DNA. This sample comprises some 200,000 clones, around 85% of them detected only once. Approximately 6.3% of the sample rests with the top ten.

With respect to this clone: It lacks a known antigen. Base qualities are not recorded, but no much larger clone differs from it by a single base.

Recombination connected TRBV18 to TRBJ1-3; the junction holds 10 bases that match TRBD1. This receptor was taken from a man aged 40-55 years in good health and CMV-seropositive. Sequencing used PBMCs. The DNA is TGTGCCAGCTCACCGGGACAGGGGATCGGAAACACCATATATTTT. Translated, it gives CASSPGQGIGNTIYF. Reference TRBV18 and TRBJ1-3 proteins supply the regions before and after the CDR3; the full variable domain is: NAGVMQNPRHLVRRRGQEARLRCSPMKGHSHVYWYRQLPEEGLKFMVYLQKENIIDESGMPKERFSAEFPKEGPSILRIQQVVRGDSAAYFCASSPGQGIGNTIYFGEGSWLTVV.